These T cell receptor beta chains were read from a single sample in a study of T-cell reconstitution after alpha-beta-depleted transplantation in children. TCRdb processed the PCR reads anew with MiXCR; each CDR3 protein has one entry. This sample has 90,000 to 100,000 distinct CDR3 sequences, with under 25% found just once. Specimen: PBMCs, collected before TCRalphabeta/CD19-depleted stem cell transplant. The receptors were sampled from a boy aged 2 to 9 with acute lymphoblastic leukemia, due to receive a stem cell transplant. Each CDR3 is given with its conserved first and last residue. A D gene is named only where the DNA matches it firmly. The size field is filled for only some rows; it gives once, few, many or a size class.

V	size	D	J	DNA	CDR3
TRBV19	-	TRBD2	TRBJ2-7	TGTGCCAGTAGTCCTCACCAACTAGCGGATCAGTGGGTGGACTACGAGCAGTACTTC	CASSPHQLADQWVDYEQYF
TRBV4-1	-	-	TRBJ2-6	TGCGCCAGCACCAGGGGTATGGTGGAAACGACTGGGGCCAACGTCCTGACTTTC	CASTRGMVETTGANVLTF
TRBV5-6	many	-	TRBJ2-2	TGTGCCAGCGGGGACACACTTAACACCGGGGAGCTGTTTTTT	CASGDTLNTGELFF
TRBV5-1	few	TRBD1	TRBJ1-6	TGCGCCAGCAGCGATCAGGGGGGGAATAATTCACCCCTCCACTTT	CASSDQGGNNSPLHF
TRBV6-5	few	-	TRBJ1-2	TGTGCCAGCAGAAAGGAGTACAGAATATCCTATGGCTACACCTTC	CASRKEYRISYGYTF
TRBV25-1	-	-	TRBJ2-6	TGTGCCAGCAGTACAAGTTACTCTGGGGCCAACGTCCTGACTTTC	CASSTSYSGANVLTF
TRBV24-1	-	-	TRBJ1-2	TGTGCCACCAGTGACGGCAGGGACTATGGCTACACCTTC	CATSDGRDYGYTF
TRBV27	once	TRBD1	TRBJ2-1	TGTGCCAGCAGCCAGGGACAGGTTGAGAATGAGCAGTTCTTC	CASSQGQVENEQFF
TRBV12-3/TRBV12-4	few	-	TRBJ2-3	TGTGCCAGCAGCCGAGGCTACGGAGGGGTTTCTAGCACAGATACGCAGTATTTT	CASSRGYGGVSSTDTQYF
TRBV28	-	TRBD2	TRBJ2-1	TGTGCCAGCAGTCCTTTCGGGACTACTCACAGTGAGCAGTTCTTC	CASSPFGTTHSEQFF
TRBV5-1	-	-	TRBJ1-4	TGCGCCAGCAGCTTGGCCTCGGGACGGGAAAAACTGTTTTTT	CASSLASGREKLFF
TRBV20-1	many	-	TRBJ2-1	TGCAGTGCTAGGGTGTTGAGCTCCTACAATGAGCAGTTCTTC	CSARVLSSYNEQFF
TRBV7-9	-	-	TRBJ1-1	TGTGCCAGCAGGGACAGATACGCTGAAGCTTTCTTT	CASRDRYAEAFF
TRBV14	-	-	TRBJ1-6	TGTGCCAGCAGCCAAGGTGCCTACGGGACCCTCCACTTT	CASSQGAYGTLHF
TRBV25-1	-	-	TRBJ1-2	TGTGCCAGCATGCCGAACAGGGTAGTCGGCTACACCTTC	CASMPNRVVGYTF